These T cell receptor beta chains were read from a single sample in a study of cytomegalovirus exposure and HLA in healthy donors. The data were produced by immunoSEQ multiplex PCR, yet TCRdb's version contains in-frame clones alone and is incomplete. The sample comprises more than 95,000 clones, more than 70% of which are singletons, and about 1.7% rests with the top ten. The sequencing sample was made of PBMCs. These receptors originate from a man aged 18 to 29 in good health and CMV-seronegative. Both conserved end residues are part of each CDR3. The D gene is left open where the match is weak. Clone size is not always given. Where it is, it says once, few, many or a class for expanded clones.

v_gene	abundance	d_gene	j_gene	CDR3aa	CDR3nt
TRBV29-1	NA	TRBD1	TRBJ1-3	CSATDRFFGNTIYF	TGCAGCGCCACGGACAGGTTCTTCGGAAACACCATATATTTT
TRBV5-4	NA	NA	TRBJ2-3	CASSASLGGTDTQYF	TGTGCCAGCAGCGCCTCCCTGGGGGGAACAGATACGCAGTATTTT
TRBV6-5	NA	NA	TRBJ1-4	CASSPRGGTNEKLFF	TGTGCCAGCAGTCCCCGAGGGGGAACTAATGAAAAACTGTTTTTT
TRBV4-3	NA	NA	TRBJ2-3	CASSQDTGAGTDTQYF	TGCGCCAGCAGCCAAGATACGGGAGCTGGCACAGATACGCAGTATTTT
TRBV11-2	NA	NA	TRBJ2-2	CASSLAGVYTGELFF	TGTGCCAGCAGCTTAGCGGGGGTTTACACCGGGGAGCTGTTTTTT
TRBV14	NA	NA	TRBJ2-1	CASSQAGVWSYNEQFF	TGTGCCAGCAGCCAAGCCGGGGTATGGTCTTACAATGAGCAGTTCTTC
TRBV7-2	NA	NA	TRBJ2-7	CASSNRLKTYEQYF	TGTGCCAGCAGCAACCGACTGAAAACCTACGAGCAGTACTTC
TRBV5-4	NA	TRBD1	TRBJ1-4	CASSLWTGDFGEKLFF	TGTGCCAGCAGCCTGTGGACAGGGGATTTTGGTGAAAAACTGTTTTTT
TRBV4-1	NA	TRBD1	TRBJ2-7	CASRPGQGASYEQYF	TGCGCCAGCAGGCCAGGACAGGGGGCTTCCTACGAGCAGTACTTC
TRBV29-1	NA	TRBD1	TRBJ1-1	CSALGGYNTEAFF	TGCAGCGCGTTAGGGGGCTATAACACTGAAGCTTTCTTT
TRBV21-1	NA	NA	TRBJ1-5	CASSKLCRDQPQHF	TGTGCCAGCAGCAAATTATGTAGAGATCAGCCCCAGCATTTT
TRBV4-3	NA	NA	TRBJ2-2	CASSQSQANTGELFF	TGCGCCAGCAGCCAGTCTCAGGCGAACACCGGGGAGCTGTTTTTT
TRBV28	NA	TRBD1	TRBJ2-1	CASSWGQGLYNEQFF	TGTGCCAGCAGTTGGGGACAGGGCTTGTACAATGAGCAGTTCTTC
TRBV7-9	NA	TRBD1	TRBJ1-2	CASSHNAGQGLGGYTF	TGTGCCAGCAGCCATAACGCGGGACAGGGTCTGGGTGGCTACACCTTC
TRBV4-1	NA	NA	TRBJ2-7	CASKRTDDSSYEQYF	TGCGCCAGTAAGAGGACAGACGATAGCTCCTACGAGCAGTACTTC
TRBV4-1	NA	NA	TRBJ1-5	CASSQGPGVIDQPQHF	TGCGCCAGCAGCCAAGGTCCGGGGGTTATAGATCAGCCCCAGCATTTT
TRBV15	NA	TRBD1	TRBJ2-5	CATSSPTGGRETQYF	TGTGCCACCAGCAGCCCGACAGGGGGCAGGGAGACCCAGTACTTC
TRBV25-1	NA	TRBD2	TRBJ2-7	CASSEDSSGNYEQYF	TGTGCCAGCAGTGAGGATTCTAGCGGGAACTACGAGCAGTACTTC
TRBV19	NA	NA	TRBJ2-3	CASTKGRSGTDTQYF	TGTGCCAGTACTAAAGGTCGGAGCGGCACAGATACGCAGTATTTT
TRBV28	NA	TRBD2	TRBJ2-7	CASSLLAGGVYEQYF	TGTGCCAGCAGTTTGTTAGCGGGAGGCGTCTACGAGCAGTACTTC
TRBV6-4	NA	TRBD1	TRBJ1-6	CASSLDRGNSPLHF	TGTGCCAGCAGCCTAGACAGGGGGAATTCACCCCTCCACTTT
TRBV28	NA	NA	TRBJ2-2	CASSKTGNTGELFF	TGTGCCAGCAGTAAGACAGGGAACACCGGGGAGCTGTTTTTT
TRBV19	once	NA	TRBJ1-5	CASSAGAGNQPQHF	TGTGCCAGCTCAGCAGGGGCTGGCAATCAGCCCCAGCATTTT
TRBV7-6	NA	TRBD2	TRBJ2-1	CASSLSWLAGGEQFF	TGTGCCAGCAGCTTATCCTGGCTAGCGGGTGGTGAGCAGTTCTTC
TRBV30	NA	NA	TRBJ2-7	CAGSPPRIEQYF	TGTGCCGGCTCCCCTCCCCGTATCGAGCAGTACTTC
TRBV28	NA	NA	TRBJ2-5	CASMFLGTQYF	TGTGCCAGCATGTTTCTAGGGACCCAGTACTTC
TRBV6-5	NA	TRBD1	TRBJ2-5	CASSPSRGLQETQYF	TGTGCCAGCAGCCCAAGTAGGGGGCTCCAAGAGACCCAGTACTTC
TRBV10-2	NA	NA	TRBJ2-7	CASSEPGLPPYEQYF	TGCGCCAGCAGTGAGCCGGGACTGCCACCCTACGAGCAGTACTTC
TRBV27	NA	NA	TRBJ1-2	CASSIEGRGNYGYTF	TGTGCCAGCAGTATAGAGGGGAGGGGTAACTATGGCTACACCTTC
TRBV5-1	NA	NA	TRBJ2-1	CASSPTGGSYNEQFF	TGCGCCAGCAGCCCCACCGGAGGGAGTTACAATGAGCAGTTCTTC
TRBV27	NA	TRBD1	TRBJ1-2	CASRRTGEFGYTF	TGTGCCAGCAGAAGGACAGGGGAGTTTGGCTACACCTTC
TRBV4-3	NA	NA	TRBJ2-7	CASSQARDRTYEQYF	TGCGCCAGCAGCCAAGCTCGAGACAGAACCTACGAGCAGTACTTC
TRBV6-6	NA	NA	TRBJ1-5	CASSRTDSNQPQHF	TGTGCCAGCAGTCGGACAGATAGCAATCAGCCCCAGCATTTT
TRBV5-1	once	TRBD2	TRBJ2-7	CASSTPLLGGSYEQYF	TGCGCCAGCAGCACCCCCCTCCTGGGCGGGAGCTACGAGCAGTACTTC
TRBV29-1	NA	TRBD2	TRBJ2-7	CSAMTSGSVEQYF	TGCAGCGCCATGACTAGCGGGAGCGTCGAGCAGTACTTC
TRBV6-6	NA	NA	TRBJ1-5	CASSFPPPTVNQPQHF	TGTGCCAGCAGTTTCCCACCTCCGACAGTCAATCAGCCCCAGCATTTT
TRBV28	NA	NA	TRBJ2-3	CASSSPGSLLDTQYF	TGTGCCAGCAGTAGCCCGGGGTCGCTGTTGGATACGCAGTATTTT
TRBV5-1	once	NA	TRBJ2-7	CASSSGQNSYEQYF	TGCGCCAGCAGCTCTGGACAGAATTCCTACGAGCAGTACTTC
TRBV28	NA	TRBD2	TRBJ2-7	CASSSPAGGEYEQYF	TGTGCCAGCAGTTCCCCAGCGGGGGGGGAATACGAGCAGTACTTC
TRBV27	NA	NA	TRBJ1-2	CASSLKWQVNYGYTF	TGTGCCAGCAGTTTAAAATGGCAGGTTAACTATGGCTACACCTTC
TRBV2	NA	NA	TRBJ1-1	CASSRDLTRITEAFF	TGTGCCAGCAGCCGAGACCTGACAAGAATCACTGAAGCTTTCTTT
TRBV5-6	NA	TRBD2	TRBJ2-7	CASSPPGLAGGNEQYF	TGTGCCAGCAGCCCTCCGGGACTAGCGGGAGGGAACGAGCAGTACTTC
TRBV11-2	NA	TRBD2	TRBJ2-3	CASSILAGAGLGDTQYF	TGTGCCAGCAGCATTCTAGCGGGAGCGGGGTTAGGAGATACGCAGTATTTT
TRBV27	NA	TRBD1	TRBJ2-7	CASSARDRGGEQYF	TGTGCCAGCAGTGCCCGGGACAGGGGAGGGGAGCAGTACTTC
TRBV9	NA	TRBD2	TRBJ2-1	CASSDNLLAGVLEQFF	TGTGCCAGCAGCGACAACCTACTAGCGGGAGTTCTTGAGCAGTTCTTC
TRBV5-1	once	TRBD2	TRBJ2-1	CASSLGSGGRALNEQFF	TGCGCCAGCAGCTTGGGCTCGGGCGGGAGGGCCTTGAATGAGCAGTTCTTC
TRBV28	NA	NA	TRBJ2-5	CASSTGTTQYF	TGTGCCAGCAGTACGGGAACGACCCAGTACTTC
TRBV6-6	NA	NA	TRBJ2-7	CASRQVPWGEQYF	TGTGCCAGTCGACAGGTCCCATGGGGCGAGCAGTACTTC
TRBV5-4	NA	NA	TRBJ1-2	CASSLRSANYGYTF	TGTGCCAGCAGCTTGCGTTCAGCTAACTATGGCTACACCTTC
TRBV6-5	once	NA	TRBJ1-1	CASSYGGGTEAFF	TGTGCCAGCAGTTACGGGGGGGGCACTGAAGCTTTCTTT
TRBV7-2	NA	NA	TRBJ2-7	CASSSPRGYSYEQYF	TGTGCCAGCAGCTCCCCCCGCGGATACTCCTACGAGCAGTACTTC
TRBV7-9	few	NA	TRBJ2-7	CASSLGQRIKYEQYF	TGTGCCAGCAGCTTAGGTCAGAGGATAAAATACGAGCAGTACTTC
TRBV5-6	NA	TRBD2	TRBJ2-5	CASSLLALGLAGRETQYF	TGTGCCAGCAGCTTGCTAGCGTTGGGACTAGCGGGAAGGGAGACCCAGTACTTC
TRBV10-3	NA	TRBD2	TRBJ2-7	CAMRAGGPLDEQYF	TGTGCCATGAGAGCGGGAGGGCCCTTGGACGAGCAGTACTTC